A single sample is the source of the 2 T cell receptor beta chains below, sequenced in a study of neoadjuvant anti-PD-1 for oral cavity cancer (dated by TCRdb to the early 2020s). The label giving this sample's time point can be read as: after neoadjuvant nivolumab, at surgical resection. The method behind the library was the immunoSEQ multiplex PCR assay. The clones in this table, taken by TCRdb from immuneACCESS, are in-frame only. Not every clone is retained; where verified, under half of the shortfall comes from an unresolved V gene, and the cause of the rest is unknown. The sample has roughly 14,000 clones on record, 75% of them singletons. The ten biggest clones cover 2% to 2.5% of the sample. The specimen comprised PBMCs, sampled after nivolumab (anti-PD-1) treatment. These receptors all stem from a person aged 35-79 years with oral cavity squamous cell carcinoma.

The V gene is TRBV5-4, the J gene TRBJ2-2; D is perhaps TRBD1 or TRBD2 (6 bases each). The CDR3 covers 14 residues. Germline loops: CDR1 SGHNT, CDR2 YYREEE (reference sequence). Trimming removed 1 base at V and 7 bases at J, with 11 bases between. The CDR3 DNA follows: TGTGCCAGCAGCTTGATAGGGGGGAGCGGGGAGCTGTTTTTT. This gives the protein CASSLIGGSGELFF.

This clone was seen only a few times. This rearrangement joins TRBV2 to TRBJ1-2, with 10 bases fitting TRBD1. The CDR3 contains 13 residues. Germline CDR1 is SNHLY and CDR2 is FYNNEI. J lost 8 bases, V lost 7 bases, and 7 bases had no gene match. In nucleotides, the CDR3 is TGTGCCAGCAAACCCGACAGGGGGCACGGCTACACCTTC. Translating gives CASKPDRGHGYTF. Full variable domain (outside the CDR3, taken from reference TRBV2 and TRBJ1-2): EPEVTQTPSHQVTQMGQEVILRCVPISNHLYFYWYRQILGQKVEFLVSFYNNEISEKSEIFDDQFSVERPDGSNFTLKIRSTKLEDSAMYFCASKPDRGHGYTFGSGTRLTVV.